These 21 T cell receptor beta chains were sequenced from one sample in a study of blood T cell repertoires in COVID-19. Repertoires were generated with immunoSEQ multiplex PCR, while TCRdb's copy carries only in-frame clones and drops some. Counted here are 160,000 or so clones, less than 90% occurring once; the ten biggest clones make up under 4.5%. Sample: peripheral blood. Every receptor here comes from a woman in her 70s with acute or convalescent COVID-19.

The V and J genes are TRBV28 and TRBJ2-3, with unresolved D. Germline V gene lookup returns CDR1 MDHEN and CDR2 SYDVKM. The CDR3 is made up of 15 amino acids. The V end was cut by 2 bases, the J end by 2 bases, with 11 bases between. For the CDR3, the DNA is TGTGCCAGCAGTTTAAGTGCAGGCTACACAGATACGCAGTATTTT. Residues: CASSLSAGYTDTQYF. Combining the CDR3 with reference TRBV28 and TRBJ2-3 gives the whole variable domain DVKVTQSSRYLVKRTGEKVFLECVQDMDHENMFWYRQDPGLGLRLIYFSYDVKMKEKGDIPEGYSVSREKKERFSLILESASTNQTSMYLCASSLSAGYTDTQYFGPGTRLTVL.

The J gene is TRBJ2-7, the V gene TRBV4-1; 10 nucleotides match TRBD1. Unmatched junction bases numbered 10, after V lost 6 bases and J lost 2 bases. The CDR3 extends over 16 amino acids. The germline V gene has CDR1 MGHRA and CDR2 YSYEKL. This CDR3 reads CASRHRPGTGAYEQYF. The DNA of the CDR3 is TGCGCCAGCAGACATAGGCCCGGGACAGGGGCCTACGAGCAGTACTTC.

The CDR3 protein is CATSDFAGSYNEQFF. CDR3 in DNA: TGTGCCACCAGTGATTTTGCAGGGTCCTACAATGAGCAGTTCTTC. V gene TRBV24-1 combines with J gene TRBJ2-1, with D possibly being TRBD1 (5 bases). Trimming cost V 1 base and J 1 base, with 7 bases left between them. This CDR3 contains 15 residues. Germline CDR1 is KGHDR and CDR2 is SFDVKD.

The rearrangement joins TRBV2 to TRBJ2-7; 10 nucleotides agree with TRBD1. The CDR3 covers 16 residues. Germline V gene data show CDR1 as SNHLY and CDR2 as FYNNEI. V was pared by 4 bases and J by 6 bases, with 12 bases of the junction left unmatched. CDR3 loop: CASSGYMGQGLGEQYF. The CDR3 DNA sequence: TGTGCCAGCAGTGGATACATGGGACAGGGGTTGGGCGAGCAGTACTTC.

The chain couples TRBV28 to TRBJ2-2, with no clear D. With 6 bases removed from V and 4 bases from J, the gap between germline ends came to 15 bases. Germline V gives CDR1 MDHEN, CDR2 SYDVKM. The CDR3 has 15 amino acids. The CDR3 protein is CASRSGYSGTGELFF. CDR3 nucleotides: TGTGCCAGCAGATCGGGTTATTCTGGCACCGGGGAGCTGTTTTTT.

This clone was found once. The rearrangement uses TRBV2 and TRBJ2-7, with D possibly matching TRBD1 (6 bases). Germline CDR1 SNHLY, CDR2 FYNNEI. Trimming pared 7 bases from V and 3 bases from J, leaving 16 bases between. The CDR3 consists of 14 residues. CDR3 sequence: CASNADRQDYEQYF. The CDR3 nucleotides read TGTGCCAGCAACGCGGACAGACAGGACTACGAGCAGTACTTC.

The gene calls are TRBV5-1 and TRBJ2-2; D might be TRBD1 (6 bases). The CDR3 runs to 16 residues. Germline-derived CDR1 and CDR2 are SGHRS and YFSETQ. The V end was cut by 4 bases, the J end by 0 bases, with 13 bases between. The CDR3 DNA sequence: TGCGCCAGCAGCACTGGGGACATAACGAACACCGGGGAGCTGTTTTTT. It translates to CASSTGDITNTGELFF.

V and J are TRBV5-1 and TRBJ1-1; TRBD1 matches 8 bases. The CDR3 is 15 residues long. Germline values: CDR1 SGHRS, CDR2 YFSETQ. The trim removed 2 bases at V and 0 bases at J, leaving 3 bases unmatched. The CDR3 nucleotides read TGCGCCAGCAGCTTATGGACAGGGATGAACACTGAAGCTTTCTTT. As protein: CASSLWTGMNTEAFF.

The gene calls are TRBV7-3 and TRBJ1-2; 9 positions agree with TRBD1. J gave up 6 bases and V 10 bases, and 6 bases lay outside the gene matches. Per germline, CDR1 SGHTA and CDR2 FQGTGA. This CDR3 has 12 amino acids. The CDR3 loop reads CAKGQGENGYTF. CDR3 in DNA: TGTGCCAAGGGACAGGGTGAAAATGGCTACACCTTC. The full variable domain, its missing parts supplied by reference TRBV7-3 and TRBJ1-2, is GAGVSQTPSNKVTEKGKYVELRCDPISGHTALYWYRQSLGQGPEFLIYFQGTGAADDSGLPNDRFFAVRPEGSVSTLKIQRTERGDSAVYLCAKGQGENGYTFGSGTRLTVV.

The rearrangement joins TRBV30 to TRBJ1-2; possible D gene TRBD1, 5 bases. The germline CDR1 and CDR2 sequences are GTSNPN and SVGIG (reference sequence). This CDR3 comprises 13 residues. V gave up 8 bases and J gave up 8 bases, with 21 bases separating them. The CDR3 protein is CAVQDGTIGGYTF. CDR3 DNA: TGTGCCGTACAAGACGGGACTATCGGCGGCTACACCTTC.

The chain recombines TRBV29-1 with TRBJ1-5; the D gene is possibly TRBD1 (5 bases). Trimming stripped 7 bases from V and 7 bases from J, with 17 bases between. Germline CDR1 is SQVTM and CDR2 is ANQGSEA. The CDR3 extends over 13 amino acids. The DNA for the CDR3 is TGCAGCGCGCAAAAGGGGATAGACCAGCCCCAGCATTTT. It encodes CSAQKGIDQPQHF.

The CDR3 bases are TGCGCCAGCAGCCAAGATCTTCGGGGTAACAATCAGCCCCAGCATTTT. This translates into CASSQDLRGNNQPQHF. The J gene is TRBJ1-5, the V gene TRBV4-3, with unresolved D. Deletions cut 0 bases from V and 3 bases from J, with 12 bases between. The CDR3 runs 16 residues. The V gene's germline CDR1 is LGHNA and CDR2 YSLEER.

The CDR3 is CSASLTRGQFF. The CDR3 region has the DNA TGCAGTGCTAGTTTGACCAGGGGGCAGTTCTTC. The chain uses TRBV20-1 and TRBJ2-1; a weak D match, TRBD1 (6 bases). V dropped 3 bases and J dropped 12 bases, with 12 bases sitting between them. Germline V gene data show CDR1 as DFQATT and CDR2 as SNEGSKA (reference sequence). The length of the CDR3 is 11 residues.

The rearrangement links TRBV6-5 to TRBJ2-2; D unclear. Looked up from germline, CDR1 is MNHEY and CDR2 is SVGAGI. This CDR3 has 14 residues. V was clipped by 6 bases and J by 7 bases, with 15 bases between them. The CDR3 region is CASSLRGTGGELFF. The CDR3 DNA reads as TGTGCCAGCAGCCTGCGAGGTACGGGCGGGGAGCTGTTTTTT.

The chain uses TRBV5-4 and TRBJ2-3; no clear D. The germline V gene encodes CDR1 SGHNT and CDR2 YYREEE (reference sequence). The CDR3 is 14 amino acids. The V end lost 2 bases, the J end lost 4 bases, and 11 bases lay between the germline ends. The CDR3 DNA sequence: TGTGCCAGCAGCTTCGAGATTCACGCAGATACGCAGTATTTT. It translates to CASSFEIHADTQYF.

V usage is TRBV6-5 and J usage is TRBJ1-2; tentatively, D is TRBD1 (5 bases). CDR1 and CDR2 (germline): MNHEY, SVGAGI. The CDR3 consists of 14 residues. V was trimmed by 0 bases and J by 5 bases, leaving 10 bases between them. The CDR3 protein is CASSYSQGRYGYTF. DNA for the CDR3: TGTGCCAGCAGTTACTCTCAGGGAAGATATGGCTACACCTTC.

The rearrangement links TRBV6-2 or TRBV6-3 to TRBJ1-2; 8 bases are a match to TRBD1. CDR3 size: 18 residues. Germline CDR1 is MNHEY and CDR2 is SVGEGT. V shed 5 bases, J shed 2 bases, and the junction held 16 bases outside the gene matches. Here the CDR3 DNA reads TGTGCCAGCAGTCACCGGGACAGGTCGGCAACTAGGAACTATGGCTACACCTTC. It yields the protein CASSHRDRSATRNYGYTF.

The chain joins TRBV28 to TRBJ2-2, with 11 nucleotides matching TRBD2. V trimming: 5 bases; J trimming: 6 bases; junction bases outside the gene matches: 5. Germline V CDR1 and CDR2: MDHEN, SYDVKM. CDR3 size: 15 residues. CDR3 protein: CASSLTSGTAGELFF. CDR3 in DNA: TGTGCCAGCAGTCTGACTAGCGGGACGGCCGGGGAGCTGTTTTTT.

V is TRBV7-8 and J is TRBJ1-2; the D gene is possibly TRBD1 (5 bases). Germline CDR1 SGHVS, CDR2 FQNEAQ. The CDR3 spans 14 residues. With 3 bases removed from V and 2 bases from J, the gap between germline ends came to 10 bases. The CDR3: CASSFSGLNYGYTF. In DNA form, the CDR3 reads TGTGCCAGCAGCTTCTCAGGGTTGAACTATGGCTACACCTTC.

The rearrangement uses TRBV10-3 and TRBJ1-4; D not resolved. V lost 6 bases and J lost 8, with 16 bases in between. This CDR3 comprises 14 residues. Germline V gives CDR1 ENHRY, CDR2 SYGVKD. The CDR3 protein is CAISRDDLGEKLFF. The CDR3 bases are TGTGCCATCAGCCGGGATGATCTCGGGGAAAAACTGTTTTTT.

CDR3 sequence: CASSSDRDQPQHF. CDR3 nucleotide sequence: TGTGCCAGCAGCTCAGACAGGGACCAGCCCCAGCATTTT. This sequence joins TRBV7-6 and TRBJ1-5; TRBD1 aligns across 7 bases. CDR1 is SGHVS, CDR2 FNYEAQ, per germline. CDR3 length: 13 amino acids. Germline trimming cut 4 bases from V and 7 bases from J; bases unmatched to any gene: 4.